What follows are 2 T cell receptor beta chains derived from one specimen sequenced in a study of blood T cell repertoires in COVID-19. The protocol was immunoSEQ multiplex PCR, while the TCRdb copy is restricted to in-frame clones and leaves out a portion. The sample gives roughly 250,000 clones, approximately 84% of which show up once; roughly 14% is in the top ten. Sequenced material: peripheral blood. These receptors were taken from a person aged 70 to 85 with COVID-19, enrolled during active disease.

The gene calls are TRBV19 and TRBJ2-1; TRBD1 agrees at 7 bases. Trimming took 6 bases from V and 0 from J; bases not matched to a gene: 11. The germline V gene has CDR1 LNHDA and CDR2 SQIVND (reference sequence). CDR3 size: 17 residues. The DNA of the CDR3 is TGTGCCAGTAGCAAACGCCCGGGACAGAGCTCCTACAATGAGCAGTTCTTC. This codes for CASSKRPGQSSYNEQFF.

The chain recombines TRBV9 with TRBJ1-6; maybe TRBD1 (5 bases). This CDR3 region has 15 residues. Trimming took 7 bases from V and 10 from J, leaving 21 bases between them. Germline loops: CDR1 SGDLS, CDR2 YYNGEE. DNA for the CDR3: TGTGCCAGCGGGGCGGGACTCCAACCGAGGTCACCCCTCCACTTT. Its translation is CASGAGLQPRSPLHF.